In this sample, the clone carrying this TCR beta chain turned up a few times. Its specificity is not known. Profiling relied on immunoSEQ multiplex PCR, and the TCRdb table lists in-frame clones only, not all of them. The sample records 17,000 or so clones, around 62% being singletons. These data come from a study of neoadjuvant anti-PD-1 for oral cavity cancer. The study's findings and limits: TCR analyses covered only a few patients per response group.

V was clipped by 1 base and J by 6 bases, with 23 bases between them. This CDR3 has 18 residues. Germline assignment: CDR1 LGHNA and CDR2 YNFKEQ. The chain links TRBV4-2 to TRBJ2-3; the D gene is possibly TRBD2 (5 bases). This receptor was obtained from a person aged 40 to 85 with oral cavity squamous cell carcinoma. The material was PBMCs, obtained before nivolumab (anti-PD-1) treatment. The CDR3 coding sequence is TGTGCCAGCAGCCAAGCCGGCCTCGAGGGCCTAGTTGGGGATACGCAGTATTTT. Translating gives CASSQAGLEGLVGDTQYF.